This T cell receptor beta chain stems from a study of blood T cell repertoires in COVID-19. Study details: In each case, the material was cDNA or gDNA derived from T cells, B-cell-depleted T cells, or PBMCs.

The CDR3 is made up of 13 amino acids. The V end was cut by 6 bases, the J end by 7 bases, with 16 bases between. Germline-derived CDR1 and CDR2 are MNHNY and SVGAGI (reference sequence). In the original processing: Amplifying reference gene primers gave estimates of nucleated cell counts. Clones were sequenced by immunoSEQ multiplex PCR, and TCRdb holds only the in-frame ones, with some missing. V, J and clone size were drawn from that table, and D and trimming were deduced from the DNA. Altogether 180,000 or so clones are present, about 89% being singletons, with the ten largest covering around 2.7%.

The sequence derives from a man aged 35-49 years with active or convalescent COVID-19. The sample was peripheral blood. This chain connects TRBV6-6 to TRBJ2-7; D is perhaps TRBD2 (6 bases). CDR3: CASRRDGLEEQYF. In DNA, the CDR3 is TGTGCCAGCAGGCGGGACGGTTTGGAGGAGCAGTACTTC.